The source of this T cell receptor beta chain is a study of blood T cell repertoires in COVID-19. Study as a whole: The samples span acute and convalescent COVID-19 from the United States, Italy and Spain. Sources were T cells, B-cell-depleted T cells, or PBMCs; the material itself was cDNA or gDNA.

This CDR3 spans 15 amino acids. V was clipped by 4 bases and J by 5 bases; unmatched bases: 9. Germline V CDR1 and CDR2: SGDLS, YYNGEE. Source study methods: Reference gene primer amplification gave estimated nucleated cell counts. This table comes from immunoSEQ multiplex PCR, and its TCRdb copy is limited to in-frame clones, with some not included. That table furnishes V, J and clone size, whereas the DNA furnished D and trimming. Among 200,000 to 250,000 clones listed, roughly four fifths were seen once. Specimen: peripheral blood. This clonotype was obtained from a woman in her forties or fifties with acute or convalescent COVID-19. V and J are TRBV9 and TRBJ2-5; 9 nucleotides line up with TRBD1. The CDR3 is CASSKTGGGLETQYF. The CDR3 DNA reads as TGTGCCAGCAGCAAAACAGGGGGCGGCTTGGAGACCCAGTACTTC.